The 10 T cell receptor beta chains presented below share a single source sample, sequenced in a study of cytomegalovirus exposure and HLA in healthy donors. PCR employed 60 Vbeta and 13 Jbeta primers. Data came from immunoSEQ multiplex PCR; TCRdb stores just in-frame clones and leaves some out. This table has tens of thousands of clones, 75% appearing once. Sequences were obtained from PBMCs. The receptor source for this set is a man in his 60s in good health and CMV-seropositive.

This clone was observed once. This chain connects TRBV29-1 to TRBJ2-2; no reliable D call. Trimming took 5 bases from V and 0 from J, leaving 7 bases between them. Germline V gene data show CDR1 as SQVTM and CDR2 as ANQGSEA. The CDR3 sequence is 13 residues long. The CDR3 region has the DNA TGCAGCGTTTGCGACACGAACACCGGGGAGCTGTTTTTT. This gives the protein CSVCDTNTGELFF.

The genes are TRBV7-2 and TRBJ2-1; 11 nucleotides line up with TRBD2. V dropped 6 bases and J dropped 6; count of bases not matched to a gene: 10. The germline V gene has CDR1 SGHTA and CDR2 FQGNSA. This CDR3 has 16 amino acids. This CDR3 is CASSITGTSGTNEQFF. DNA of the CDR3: TGTGCCAGCAGTATCACCGGGACTAGCGGAACCAATGAGCAGTTCTTC. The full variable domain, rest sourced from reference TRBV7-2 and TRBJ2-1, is GAGVSQSPSNKVTEKGKDVELRCDPISGHTALYWYRQSLGQGLEFLIYFQGNSAPDKSGLPSDRFSAERTGGSVSTLTIQRTQQEDSAVYLCASSITGTSGTNEQFFGPGTRLTVL.

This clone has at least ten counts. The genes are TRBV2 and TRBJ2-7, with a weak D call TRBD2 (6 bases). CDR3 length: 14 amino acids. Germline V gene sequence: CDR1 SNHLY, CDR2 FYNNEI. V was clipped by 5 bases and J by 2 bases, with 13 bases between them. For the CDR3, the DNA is TGTGCCAGCAGTTCGGGACTCAAGACCTACGAGCAGTACTTC. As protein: CASSSGLKTYEQYF.

The CDR3 protein is CAIRGTGEATEAFF. In nucleotides, the CDR3 is TGTGCCATCAGAGGGACAGGGGAGGCCACTGAAGCTTTCTTT. This chain uses TRBV10-3 with TRBJ1-1; 10 bases are shared with TRBD1. Germline assignment: CDR1 ENHRY and CDR2 SYGVKD. With V trimmed by 6 bases and J by 4 bases, 5 bases remained unmatched. The CDR3 extends over 14 amino acids.

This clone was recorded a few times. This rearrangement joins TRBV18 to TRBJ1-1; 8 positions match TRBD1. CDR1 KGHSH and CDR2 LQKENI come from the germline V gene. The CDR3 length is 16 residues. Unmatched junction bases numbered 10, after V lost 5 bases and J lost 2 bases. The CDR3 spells CASSIGADRGNTEAFF. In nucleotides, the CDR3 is TGTGCCAGCTCAATCGGGGCCGACAGGGGAAACACTGAAGCTTTCTTT. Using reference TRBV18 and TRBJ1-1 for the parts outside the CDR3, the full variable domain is NAGVMQNPRHLVRRRGQEARLRCSPMKGHSHVYWYRQLPEEGLKFMVYLQKENIIDESGMPKERFSAEFPKEGPSILRIQQVVRGDSAAYFCASSIGADRGNTEAFFGQGTRLTVV.

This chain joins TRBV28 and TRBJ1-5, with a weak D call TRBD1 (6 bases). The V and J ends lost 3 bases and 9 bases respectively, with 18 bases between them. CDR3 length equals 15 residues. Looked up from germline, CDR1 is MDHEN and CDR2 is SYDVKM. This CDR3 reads CASSLGQGFRTPQHF. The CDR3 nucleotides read TGTGCCAGCAGTTTGGGGCAGGGGTTCAGGACGCCCCAGCATTTT.

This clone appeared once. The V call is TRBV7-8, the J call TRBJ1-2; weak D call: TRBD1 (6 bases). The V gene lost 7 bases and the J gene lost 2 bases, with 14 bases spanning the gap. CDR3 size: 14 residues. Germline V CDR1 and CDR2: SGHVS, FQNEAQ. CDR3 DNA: TGTGCCAGCACCCACAGGGTTACCAACTATGGCTACACCTTC. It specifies CASTHRVTNYGYTF.

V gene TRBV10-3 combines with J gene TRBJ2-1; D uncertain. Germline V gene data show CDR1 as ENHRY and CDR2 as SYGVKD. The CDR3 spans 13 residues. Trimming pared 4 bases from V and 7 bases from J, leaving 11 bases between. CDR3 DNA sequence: TGTGCCATCAGTGCCGTGAAAGAGAATGAGCAGTTCTTC. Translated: CAISAVKENEQFF.

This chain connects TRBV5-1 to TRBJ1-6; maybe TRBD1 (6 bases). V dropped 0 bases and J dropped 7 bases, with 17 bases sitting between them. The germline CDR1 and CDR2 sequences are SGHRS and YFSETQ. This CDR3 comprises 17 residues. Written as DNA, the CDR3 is TGCGCCAGCAGCTTGGACCTTACAGGGAAGGGGAATTCACCCCTCCACTTT. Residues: CASSLDLTGKGNSPLHF.

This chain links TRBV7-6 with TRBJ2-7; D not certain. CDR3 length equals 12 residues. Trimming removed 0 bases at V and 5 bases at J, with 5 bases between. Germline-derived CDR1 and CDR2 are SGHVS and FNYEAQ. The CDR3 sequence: CASSLAPNEQYF. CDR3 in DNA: TGTGCCAGCAGCTTAGCCCCCAACGAGCAGTACTTC.